This T cell receptor beta chain was recovered during a study of response to subunit inactivated influenza vaccine. Findings and caveats of the study: With each seasonal influenza vaccination, the authors suggested, few new T cells are recruited.

TCRdb itself ran the RT-PCR reads through MiXCR, one entry per CDR3 protein. The sample contains 750,000 to 850,000 distinct CDR3 sequences, about 18% of which appear only once. For this clonotype: No antigen is known for it.

The CDR3 consists of 15 residues. Germline V CDR1 and CDR2: DFQATT, SNEGSKA (reference sequence). V lost 3 bases and J 6 bases, leaving 15 bases between the germline ends. The starting material was PBMCs from blood, obtained 4 to 6 days after vaccination. The J gene is TRBJ1-6, the V gene TRBV20-1; no clear D gene. The receptor comes from a man in his fifties or sixties who received an inactivated influenza vaccine. The CDR3 sequence: CSARYGGGVNSPLHF. The CDR3 DNA follows: TGCAGTGCTAGGTACGGTGGCGGAGTTAATTCACCCCTCCACTTT.